This record concerns one T cell receptor beta chain sequence. Its specificity is not known. This sample was taken from a study of cytomegalovirus exposure and HLA in healthy donors. Profiling relied on immunoSEQ multiplex PCR, and the TCRdb table lists in-frame clones only, not all of them. The sample has 90,000 to 130,000 clones, 90% to 97% seen once; the top ten hold 0.67%. The study's findings and limits: Most TCRs appeared rarely, but some public TCRs recurred in many donors. Subsequent analysis showed first-cohort TCR clusters tending to co-occur in 120 validation repertoires. Reported results showed that the classifier diagnosed cytomegalovirus status with high specificity and sensitivity.

V shed 1 base and J shed 4 bases, with 5 bases lying between them. Germline values: CDR1 MNHEY, CDR2 SMNVEV (reference sequence). This CDR3 spans 13 amino acids. The donors formed part of the roughly 110-subject validation cohort, distinct from the roughly 620-subject first cohort. Sequenced: PBMCs. V gene TRBV27 combines with J gene TRBJ1-3, with D unclear. The TCR was taken from a woman aged 18-29 years in good health and CMV-seronegative. CDR3 in amino acids: CASSLFSGNTIYF. In DNA form, the CDR3 reads TGTGCCAGCAGTTTATTTAGCGGAAACACCATATATTTT.